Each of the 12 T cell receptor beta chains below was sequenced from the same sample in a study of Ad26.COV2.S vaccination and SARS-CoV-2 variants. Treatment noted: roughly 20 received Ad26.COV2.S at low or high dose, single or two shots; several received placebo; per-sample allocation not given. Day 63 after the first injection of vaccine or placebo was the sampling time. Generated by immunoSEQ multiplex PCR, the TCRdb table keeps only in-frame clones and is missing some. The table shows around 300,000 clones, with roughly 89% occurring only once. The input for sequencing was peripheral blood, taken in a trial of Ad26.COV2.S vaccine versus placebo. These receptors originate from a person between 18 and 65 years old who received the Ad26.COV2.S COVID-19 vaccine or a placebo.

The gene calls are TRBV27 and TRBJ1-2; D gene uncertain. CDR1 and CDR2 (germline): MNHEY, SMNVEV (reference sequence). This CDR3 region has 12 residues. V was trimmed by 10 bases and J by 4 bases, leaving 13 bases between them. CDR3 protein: CATLDMTYGYTF. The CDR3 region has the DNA TGTGCCACCTTAGATATGACCTATGGCTACACCTTC.

CDR3 amino acids: CASSQDLSGADTEAFF. CDR3 coding DNA: TGCGCCAGCAGCCAAGATTTATCGGGGGCGGACACTGAAGCTTTCTTT. The chain is built from TRBV4-3 and TRBJ1-1; a weak D match, TRBD1 (6 bases). The germline gives CDR1 LGHNA, CDR2 YSLEER. V was shortened by 0 bases and J by 3 bases, with 14 bases between the two germline ends. The CDR3 spans 16 residues.

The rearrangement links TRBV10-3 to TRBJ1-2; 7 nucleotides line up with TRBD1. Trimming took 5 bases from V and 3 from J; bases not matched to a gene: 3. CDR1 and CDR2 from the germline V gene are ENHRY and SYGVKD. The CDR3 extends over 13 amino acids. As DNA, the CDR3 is TGTGCCATCAGTCGGACAGGAGACTATGGCTACACCTTC. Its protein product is CAISRTGDYGYTF.

In DNA, the CDR3 is TGTGCCAGCAGCTTAAGAAGGGGGTCACCCCTCCACTTT. Encoded protein: CASSLRRGSPLHF. The chain recombines TRBV7-2 with TRBJ1-6, with D tentatively TRBD1 (6 bases). V was shortened by 2 bases and J by 10 bases, with 9 bases between the two germline ends. CDR1 SGHTA and CDR2 FQGNSA come from the germline V gene. The CDR3 has 13 residues.

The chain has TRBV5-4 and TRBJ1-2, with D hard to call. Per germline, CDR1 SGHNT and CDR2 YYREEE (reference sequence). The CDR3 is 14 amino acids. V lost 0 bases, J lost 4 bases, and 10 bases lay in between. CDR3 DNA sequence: TGTGCCAGCAGCTTGGGGGGTGCGAGCTATGGCTACACCTTC. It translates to CASSLGGASYGYTF.

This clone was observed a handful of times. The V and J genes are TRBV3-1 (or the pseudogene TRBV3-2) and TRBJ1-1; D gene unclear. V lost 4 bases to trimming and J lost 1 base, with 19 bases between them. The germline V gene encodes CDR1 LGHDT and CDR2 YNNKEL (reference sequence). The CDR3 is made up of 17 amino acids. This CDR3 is CASSRLWTPRSNTEAFF. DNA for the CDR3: TGTGCCAGCAGCCGATTATGGACCCCCCGTTCGAACACTGAAGCTTTCTTT.

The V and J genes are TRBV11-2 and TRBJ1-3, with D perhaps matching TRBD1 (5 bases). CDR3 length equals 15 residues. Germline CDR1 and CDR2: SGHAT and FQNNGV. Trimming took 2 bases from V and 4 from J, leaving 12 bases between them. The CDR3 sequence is CASSLIRDTGNTIYF. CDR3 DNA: TGTGCCAGCAGCTTAATCAGGGATACAGGAAACACCATATATTTT.

Written as DNA, the CDR3 is TGTGCCAGCAGCACCGGGACAGGGGAGGGAAATGAGCAGTTCTTC. It encodes CASSTGTGEGNEQFF. The chain links TRBV7-9 to TRBJ2-1; 10 nucleotides line up with TRBD1. CDR3 length: 15 amino acids. Germline V CDR1 and CDR2: SEHNR, FQNEAQ (reference sequence). Unmatched junction bases numbered 8, after V lost 5 bases and J lost 7 bases.

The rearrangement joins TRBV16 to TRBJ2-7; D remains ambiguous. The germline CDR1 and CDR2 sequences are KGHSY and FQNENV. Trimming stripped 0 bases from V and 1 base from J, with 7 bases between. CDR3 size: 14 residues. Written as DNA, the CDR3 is TGTGCCAGCAGCCAATCGCCCCAGTCCTACGAGCAGTACTTC. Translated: CASSQSPQSYEQYF.

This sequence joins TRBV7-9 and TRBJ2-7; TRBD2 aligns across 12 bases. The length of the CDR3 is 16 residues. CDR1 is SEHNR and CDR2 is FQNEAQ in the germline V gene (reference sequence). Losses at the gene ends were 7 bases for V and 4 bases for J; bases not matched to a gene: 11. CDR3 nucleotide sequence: TGTGCCAGCAAGGCGACTAGCGGGAGCGCGGCTTACGAGCAGTACTTC. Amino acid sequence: CASKATSGSAAYEQYF.

CDR3 sequence (DNA): TGTGCCACCGGGGTAGCGGGAGGGCCCAATGAGCAGTTCTTC. Translated: CATGVAGGPNEQFF. The genes are TRBV24-1 and TRBJ2-1; 11 bases are shared with TRBD2. CDR1 and CDR2 from the germline V gene are KGHDR and SFDVKD. J lost 6 bases, V lost 9 bases, and 6 bases had no gene match. The CDR3 loop spans 14 amino acids.

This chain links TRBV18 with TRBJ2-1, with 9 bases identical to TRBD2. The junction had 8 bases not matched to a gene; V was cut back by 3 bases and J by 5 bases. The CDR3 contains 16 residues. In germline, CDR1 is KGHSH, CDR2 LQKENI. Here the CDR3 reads CASSPRAASGNNEQFF. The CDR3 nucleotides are TGTGCCAGCTCACCGAGGGCCGCTAGCGGGAACAATGAGCAGTTCTTC.